A single sample gave rise to the 31 T cell receptor beta chains below, sequenced in a study of cytomegalovirus exposure and HLA in healthy donors. The PCR was carried out with 60 Vbeta primers and 13 Jbeta primers. Produced via immunoSEQ multiplex PCR; TCRdb's table is partial and in-frame only. This sample has about 82,000 clones, with 74% found just once. The material sequenced was PBMCs. These receptors came from a woman in her fifties or sixties in good health and CMV-seropositive.

The sample holds a few counts of this clone. The V gene is TRBV5-1, the J gene TRBJ1-4; D is perhaps TRBD1 (5 bases). CDR3 length equals 14 residues. Trimming removed 2 bases from V and 8 bases from J, with 13 bases in between. Germline V gene sequence: CDR1 SGHRS, CDR2 YFSETQ. The CDR3 spells CASSFGREEEKLFF. The CDR3 DNA follows: TGCGCCAGCAGCTTCGGCAGGGAAGAAGAAAAACTGTTTTTT.

This chain connects TRBV6-6 to TRBJ1-2; D perhaps matches TRBD1 (5 bases). Germline CDR1 MNHNY, CDR2 SVGAGI (reference sequence). Trimming stripped 4 bases from V and 8 bases from J, with 14 bases between. The CDR3 covers 13 residues. CDR3 DNA: TGTGCCAGCAGTTCCCCAAGTCGGGGGGGCTACACCTTC. Amino acid sequence: CASSSPSRGGYTF.

This chain links TRBV9 with TRBJ2-3; D gene unclear. The germline CDR1 and CDR2 sequences are SGDLS and YYNGEE. This CDR3 spans 12 amino acids. Trimming cost V 7 bases and J 1 base, with 7 bases left between them. The CDR3 sequence is CASQRGTDTQYF. CDR3 in DNA: TGTGCCAGCCAGCGAGGCACAGATACGCAGTATTTT.

The chain links TRBV10-3 to TRBJ2-5; TRBD2 agrees at 7 bases. Germline loops: CDR1 ENHRY, CDR2 SYGVKD. The CDR3 runs 11 residues. With V trimmed by 8 bases and J by 4 bases, 1 base remained unmatched. CDR3 sequence (DNA): TGTGCCATCGGGGGGGGAGAGACCCAGTACTTC. Translated, it gives CAIGGGETQYF.

Only a few counts were recorded for this clone. Other nucleotide sequences in the sample specify the same CDR3. The V and J genes are TRBV5-4 and TRBJ2-2, with TRBD1 matching 11 bases. Looked up from germline, CDR1 is SGHNT and CDR2 is YYREEE (reference sequence). This CDR3 spans 15 amino acids. V gave up 4 bases and J gave up 5 bases; unmatched junction bases: 4. The CDR3 region is CASSRGQGGTGELFF. CDR3 coding DNA: TGTGCCAGCAGCCGGGGACAGGGGGGTACCGGGGAGCTGTTTTTT.

This clone occurred once. The chain is built from TRBV27 and TRBJ1-1; TRBD1 agrees at 8 bases. The CDR3 is 16 residues long. With V trimmed by 4 bases and J by 0 bases, 7 bases remained unmatched. The V gene's germline CDR1 is MNHEY and CDR2 SMNVEV (reference sequence). CDR3: CASSSPAGGMNTEAFF. CDR3 DNA sequence: TGTGCCAGCAGTTCCCCAGCAGGGGGCATGAACACTGAAGCTTTCTTT.

The chain employs TRBV2 and TRBJ2-2, with 13 bases lining up with TRBD2. With V trimmed by 10 bases and J by 8 bases, 10 bases remained unmatched. CDR1 is SNHLY and CDR2 is FYNNEI in the germline V gene. The CDR3 is 15 amino acids. The CDR3 is CATRGTSGMIGELFF. CDR3 in DNA: TGTGCCACCAGAGGGACTAGCGGGATGATTGGGGAGCTGTTTTTT.

This chain connects TRBV9 to TRBJ2-1, with D tentatively TRBD1 (6 bases). V lost 0 bases and J lost 1, with 14 bases in between. Germline V gives CDR1 SGDLS, CDR2 YYNGEE. There are 17 residues in the CDR3. CDR3: CASSVGGTGQSYNEQFF. CDR3 sequence (DNA): TGTGCCAGCAGCGTAGGAGGAACAGGGCAATCCTACAATGAGCAGTTCTTC.

The chain uses TRBV10-1 and TRBJ2-3; 7 bases match TRBD2. CDR3 length: 15 amino acids. After removal of 3 bases from V and 2 bases from J, the junction contained 5 bases not matched to a gene. Per germline, CDR1 WNHNN and CDR2 SYGVQD (reference sequence). CDR3 region: CASSEPGLPTDTQYF. The CDR3 DNA sequence: TGCGCCAGCAGTGAACCGGGACTACCCACAGATACGCAGTATTTT.

This chain links TRBV11-3 with TRBJ1-1, with 9 bases lining up with TRBD1. Per germline, CDR1 SGHNT and CDR2 YENEEA. This CDR3 region has 15 residues. J lost 4 bases, V lost 8 bases, and 11 bases had no gene match. The CDR3 sequence: CASLPGQGGSTEAFF. In DNA, the CDR3 is TGTGCCAGCCTACCGGGACAGGGCGGTTCCACTGAAGCTTTCTTT.

The table lists this clone with a count of one. The V and J genes are TRBV5-1 and TRBJ2-5; TRBD2 matches 9 bases. The CDR3 runs to 17 residues. Germline-derived CDR1 and CDR2 are SGHRS and YFSETQ. V shed 4 bases, J shed 0 bases, and the junction held 10 bases outside the gene matches. The chain's CDR3 is CASSPGGLAGDQETQYF. CDR3 DNA: TGCGCCAGCAGCCCTGGAGGGTTAGCGGGAGACCAAGAGACCCAGTACTTC.

The chain's CDR3 is CASSPPTREQYF. CDR3 nucleotide sequence: TGTGCCAGCTCCCCACCCACCCGGGAGCAGTACTTC. The rearrangement joins TRBV6-1 to TRBJ2-7; no clear D. There are 12 residues in the CDR3. Germline-derived CDR1 and CDR2 are MNHNS and SASEGT. Trimming removed 8 bases from V and 7 bases from J, with 15 bases in between.

The chain employs TRBV5-4 and TRBJ2-5, with D possibly TRBD1 on 6 matching bases. Trimming removed 0 bases at V and 2 bases at J, with 11 bases between. This CDR3 spans 15 amino acids. CDR1 SGHNT and CDR2 YYREEE come from the germline V gene (reference sequence). For the CDR3, the DNA is TGTGCCAGCAGCTTGGGGGGGCCAGTGCAAGAGACCCAGTACTTC. Its protein product is CASSLGGPVQETQYF. Full variable domain (outside the CDR3, taken from reference TRBV5-4 and TRBJ2-5): ETGVTQSPTHLIKTRGQQVTLRCSSQSGHNTVSWYQQALGQGPQFIFQYYREEENGRGNFPPRFSGLQFPNYSSELNVNALELDDSALYLCASSLGGPVQETQYFGPGTRLLVL.

This chain uses TRBV6-5 with TRBJ1-2, with 7 positions matching TRBD1. V shed 6 bases and J 6 bases; nucleotides not matched to a gene: 10. The CDR3 runs 14 residues. Germline values: CDR1 MNHEY, CDR2 SVGAGI. CDR3 DNA: TGTGCCAGCAGGAAAGACAGGGCGGGTCATGGCTACACCTTC. The encoded protein is CASRKDRAGHGYTF.

The chain carries TRBV14 and TRBJ2-5; 8 bases match TRBD1. Unmatched junction bases numbered 5, after V lost 0 bases and J lost 5 bases. The CDR3 is made up of 15 amino acids. Germline V gene lookup returns CDR1 SGHDN and CDR2 FVKESK. CDR3: CASSQETGGSETQYF. The CDR3 nucleotides are TGTGCCAGCAGCCAAGAAACAGGGGGAAGTGAGACCCAGTACTTC.

This clone occurred a few times. V is TRBV5-1 and J is TRBJ2-2, with a weak D call TRBD1 (6 bases). The V gene lost 3 bases and the J gene lost 0 bases, with 9 bases spanning the gap. The CDR3 extends over 15 amino acids. The germline V gene has CDR1 SGHRS and CDR2 YFSETQ. The CDR3 DNA reads as TGCGCCAGCAGCTCCGGACAGACGAACACCGGGGAGCTGTTTTTT. Its translation: CASSSGQTNTGELFF. The full variable domain, in which reference TRBV5-1 and TRBJ2-2 provide the parts outside the CDR3, is KAGVTQTPRYLIKTRGQQVTLSCSPISGHRSVSWYQQTPGQGLQFLFEYFSETQRNKGNFPGRFSGRQFSNSRSEMNVSTLELGDSALYLCASSSGQTNTGELFFGEGSRLTVL.

V and J are TRBV6-5 and TRBJ1-1; 7 nucleotides agree with TRBD1. Looked up from germline, CDR1 is MNHEY and CDR2 is SVGAGI. The CDR3 is made up of 14 amino acids. Trimming took 6 bases from V and 11 from J; bases not matched to a gene: 15. The CDR3 nucleotides are TGTGCCAGCAGCCCCGCTCAGGGGGGCTCGAAGGCTTTCTTT. Its protein product is CASSPAQGGSKAFF.

This sequence joins TRBV6-1 and TRBJ2-7, with 11 bases lining up with TRBD1. CDR3 length: 15 residues. CDR1 and CDR2 (germline): MNHNS, SASEGT. Trimming at V came to 6 bases and at J to 6 bases, leaving 10 bases not matched to a gene. CDR3 coding DNA: TGTGCCAGCAGGCCCGGGACAGGGGGAAGGTTCGAGCAGTACTTC. The encoded protein is CASRPGTGGRFEQYF.

V gene TRBV7-8 combines with J gene TRBJ2-5, with 7 bases that match TRBD2. V lost 2 bases, J lost 3 bases, and 6 bases stayed unmatched. CDR1 SGHVS and CDR2 FQNEAQ come from the germline V gene. This CDR3 region has 15 residues. The DNA of the CDR3 is TGTGCCAGCAGCTTAAGGGAGGGATGGGAAGAGACCCAGTACTTC. Protein: CASSLREGWEETQYF.

The chain couples TRBV7-9 to TRBJ2-2, with D unresolved. Germline assignment: CDR1 SEHNR and CDR2 FQNEAQ (reference sequence). V lost 2 bases to trimming and J lost 6 bases, with 10 bases between them. CDR3 length equals 14 residues. CDR3 amino acids: CASSLSHGAGELFF. DNA of the CDR3: TGTGCCAGCAGCTTATCTCACGGAGCCGGGGAGCTGTTTTTT.

This rearrangement joins TRBV18 to TRBJ2-4, with TRBD2 matching 7 bases. Looked up from germline, CDR1 is KGHSH and CDR2 is LQKENI. The CDR3 consists of 13 residues. The junction had 3 bases not matched to a gene; V was cut back by 3 bases and J by 7 bases. The chain's CDR3 is CASSPGGRNIQYF. DNA for the CDR3: TGTGCCAGCTCACCGGGGGGGAGGAACATTCAGTACTTC.

In this sample, this clone turned up a few times. The chain has TRBV28 and TRBJ1-1, with no clear D. The CDR3 is 14 residues long. From germline, CDR1 is MDHEN and CDR2 SYDVKM. V lost 6 bases and J lost 1, with 12 bases in between. The CDR3 DNA sequence: TGTGCCAGCAGACATCACGGGAGGAACACTGAAGCTTTCTTT. Protein: CASRHHGRNTEAFF.

The V call is TRBV28, the J call TRBJ2-1; D not resolved. This CDR3 has 15 amino acids. Germline V gene data show CDR1 as MDHEN and CDR2 as SYDVKM. V lost 3 bases and J 0 bases, leaving 9 bases between the germline ends. The DNA of the CDR3 is TGTGCCAGCAGTTTCGGCGGAAGCTCCTACAATGAGCAGTTCTTC. As protein: CASSFGGSSYNEQFF.

This rearrangement joins TRBV15 to TRBJ1-5; D gene uncertain. The CDR3 length is 13 residues. Germline V gene lookup returns CDR1 LNHNV and CDR2 YYDKDF (reference sequence). The CDR3 DNA reads TGTGCAACTCGTAACAGAGGGAATCAGCCCCAGCATTTT. Protein: CATRNRGNQPQHF.

This clone has only one observation. This chain connects TRBV4-2 to TRBJ2-7, with no clear D. The V end lost 0 bases, the J end lost 2 bases, and 11 bases lay between the germline ends. The germline gives CDR1 LGHNA, CDR2 YNFKEQ. This CDR3 is 15 amino acids long. CDR3 loop: CASSQDHRATYEQYF. In DNA, the CDR3 is TGTGCCAGCAGCCAAGACCACAGAGCCACCTACGAGCAGTACTTC.

The chain employs TRBV6-5 and TRBJ2-1; tentative D call: TRBD2 (5 bases). The V gene lost 6 bases and the J gene lost 0 bases, with 12 bases spanning the gap. Germline CDR1 and CDR2: MNHEY and SVGAGI. This CDR3 has 15 residues. For the CDR3, the DNA is TGTGCCAGCAGCCCCGATGAGGGCTCCTACAATGAGCAGTTCTTC. Protein product: CASSPDEGSYNEQFF.

This chain uses TRBV11-3 with TRBJ2-7, with 15 nucleotides matching TRBD2. The V and J ends lost 1 base and 4 bases, in that order; junction bases with no gene match: 5. The CDR3 has 17 residues. Germline values: CDR1 SGHNT, CDR2 YENEEA. CDR3 in DNA: TGTGCCAGCAGCTTAGGGACTAGCGGGAGGGCCGAGTACGAGCAGTACTTC. This codes for CASSLGTSGRAEYEQYF.

The rearrangement joins TRBV15 to TRBJ2-1; tentative D call: TRBD2 (5 bases). V shed 0 bases and J shed 5 bases, with 11 bases lying between them. Germline V lookup: CDR1 LNHNV, CDR2 YYDKDF (reference sequence). The CDR3 runs to 15 residues. CDR3 sequence: CATSRDERAHNEQFF. CDR3 DNA: TGTGCCACCAGCAGAGATGAGAGGGCCCACAATGAGCAGTTCTTC.

The chain joins TRBV5-1 to TRBJ2-7; D not resolved. The V end lost 0 bases, the J end lost 6 bases, and 13 bases lay between the germline ends. The CDR3 runs 14 residues. Per germline, CDR1 SGHRS and CDR2 YFSETQ. The CDR3 is CASSLAPPLGEQYF. CDR3 nucleotides: TGCGCCAGCAGCTTGGCCCCCCCTCTCGGCGAGCAGTACTTC.

This sequence joins TRBV5-1 and TRBJ2-3; TRBD1 is a possible D gene (5 bases). CDR3 length: 14 residues. The germline CDR1 and CDR2 sequences are SGHRS and YFSETQ. The V end was cut by 3 bases, the J end by 2 bases, with 10 bases between. This chain's CDR3 is CASSSGHNTDTQYF. CDR3 bases: TGCGCCAGCAGCTCCGGACATAACACAGATACGCAGTATTTT.

The CDR3 region has the DNA TGTGCCATCAGGGATCCTGGGGGAGGTAGCTCCTACAATGAGCAGTTCTTC. It codes for CAIRDPGGGSSYNEQFF. The chain is built from TRBV10-3 and TRBJ2-1, with D possibly being TRBD2 (6 bases). CDR1 and CDR2 from the germline V gene are ENHRY and SYGVKD. Trimming removed 6 bases at V and 0 bases at J, with 18 bases between. The CDR3 has 17 amino acids.